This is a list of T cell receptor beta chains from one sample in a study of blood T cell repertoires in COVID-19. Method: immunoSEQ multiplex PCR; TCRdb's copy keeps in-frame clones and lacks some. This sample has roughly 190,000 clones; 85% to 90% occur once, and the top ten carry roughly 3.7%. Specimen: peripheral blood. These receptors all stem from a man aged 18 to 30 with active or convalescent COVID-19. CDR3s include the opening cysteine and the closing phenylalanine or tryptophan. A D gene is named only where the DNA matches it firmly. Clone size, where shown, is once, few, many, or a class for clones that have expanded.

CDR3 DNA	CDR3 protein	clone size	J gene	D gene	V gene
TGTGCCAGCAGGGGGACTACTAAGAACACCGGGGAGCTGTTTTTT	CASRGTTKNTGELFF	NA	TRBJ2-2	TRBD2	TRBV11-3
TGTGCCAGCAGTCCCTCCAACAGGGAAGCTTTCTTT	CASSPSNREAFF	once	TRBJ1-1	NA	TRBV27
TGTGCCGCCCGCCAAGAGGGGGTAACTGAAGCTTTCTTT	CAARQEGVTEAFF	NA	TRBJ1-1	NA	TRBV2
TGCGCCAGCAGCCCAGGGCACGTGACGAGCAATCAGCCCCAGCATTTT	CASSPGHVTSNQPQHF	NA	TRBJ1-5	NA	TRBV5-1
TGTGCCAGCTCATTTCGGACAGACAACACCGGGGAGCTGTTTTTT	CASSFRTDNTGELFF	NA	TRBJ2-2	NA	TRBV18
TGTGCCAGCAGCTTCCGGAGTCCCACTGAAGCTTTCTTT	CASSFRSPTEAFF	once	TRBJ1-1	NA	TRBV11-1
TGTGCCAGCAGCCCGGGGAAAGCGAACACCGGGGAGCTGTTTTTT	CASSPGKANTGELFF	NA	TRBJ2-2	NA	TRBV2
TGTGCCAGCACCCCTCGGACAGCACAATCCTACGAGCAGTACTTC	CASTPRTAQSYEQYF	NA	TRBJ2-7	NA	TRBV6-5
TGTGCCAGTAGTAAGAGTTTAGTGGCCTACGAGCAGTACTTC	CASSKSLVAYEQYF	once	TRBJ2-7	NA	TRBV19
TGTGCCAGCAGTTACCGGGACAGGGGTTATGGCTACACCTTC	CASSYRDRGYGYTF	NA	TRBJ1-2	TRBD1	TRBV6-5
TGTGCCAGCAGCCTTCGACAGGGGACGGGCGGGGAGCTGTTTTTT	CASSLRQGTGGELFF	NA	TRBJ2-2	TRBD1	TRBV4-2
TGTGCCAGCAGAGTTGGCGGGAGGATTTCAGATACGCAGTATTTT	CASRVGGRISDTQYF	NA	TRBJ2-3	TRBD2	TRBV7-2
TGTGCCAGCAGCTTAGGGAGGGCGGAGGCGGCCTATGGCTACACCTTC	CASSLGRAEAAYGYTF	NA	TRBJ1-2	NA	TRBV7-9
TGCGCCAGCAGCTACGTCTACATGTACCCTCAGGGGGATGGCTACACCTTC	CASSYVYMYPQGDGYTF	once	TRBJ1-2	TRBD1	TRBV5-1
TGTGCCAGCAGCGGACAGGGGTGGAACACCGGGGAGCTGTTTTTT	CASSGQGWNTGELFF	NA	TRBJ2-2	TRBD1	TRBV9
TGTGCAAGTCGCCACAAGCTCACTAGTCTCGATGAAAAACTGTTTTTT	CASRHKLTSLDEKLFF	NA	TRBJ1-4	NA	TRBV12-2
TGCGCCAGCAGCCAGGGGACAGGAAGCTCCTACGAGCAGTACTTC	CASSQGTGSSYEQYF	NA	TRBJ2-7	TRBD1	TRBV4-1
TGTGCCAGCTCACCCGGGGAGAACTATGGCTACACCTTC	CASSPGENYGYTF	NA	TRBJ1-2	NA	TRBV18
TGTGCCAGCAGCTCCGGGAGGGAACTGTTTTTT	CASSSGRELFF	NA	TRBJ1-4	NA	TRBV7-2
TGTGCCAGTAGTATAGTAGGGGCGGAACCCCAGCATTTT	CASSIVGAEPQHF	NA	TRBJ1-5	NA	TRBV19
TGTGCCAGCGGAACAGGGGTCGGCACAGATACGCAGTATTTT	CASGTGVGTDTQYF	NA	TRBJ2-3	TRBD1	TRBV28
TGCAGTGCCGTAGAGGAGAGGCAGTTCTTC	CSAVEERQFF	NA	TRBJ2-1	NA	TRBV20-1
TGTGCCAGCAGGGGGCTACCCAATAATAATTCACCCCTCCACTTT	CASRGLPNNNSPLHF	NA	TRBJ1-6	NA	TRBV6-5
TGTGCCAGCAGTTACGGGGCGATATCCTCTGGAAACACCATATATTTT	CASSYGAISSGNTIYF	NA	TRBJ1-3	NA	TRBV6-5
TGTGCCAGCAGCCCCGGTGGAGGGGATTCACCCCTCCACTTT	CASSPGGGDSPLHF	NA	TRBJ1-6	NA	TRBV6-1
TGTGCCAGCTCACTTAACAGGGACACTGAAGCTTTCTTT	CASSLNRDTEAFF	NA	TRBJ1-1	NA	TRBV18
TGTGCCAGCAGCCCTGACAGCTACGAGCAGTACTTC	CASSPDSYEQYF	NA	TRBJ2-7	NA	TRBV5-4
TGTGCCAGCAGCCCGCAGGGGACAGCGATAACAGATACGCAGTATTTT	CASSPQGTAITDTQYF	few	TRBJ2-3	TRBD1	TRBV7-2
TGTGCCAGCAGAGCGGGTATTAGCACAGATACGCAGTATTTT	CASRAGISTDTQYF	NA	TRBJ2-3	NA	TRBV5-4
TGTGCCAGCAGTTATAGGCGACAGAACTATGGCTACACCTTC	CASSYRRQNYGYTF	NA	TRBJ1-2	NA	TRBV6-5
TGTGCCACCCAACCCCTCTCAGGATACAATCAGCCCCAGCATTTT	CATQPLSGYNQPQHF	NA	TRBJ1-5	NA	TRBV19
TGCGCCAGCGGCATAAGCACAGATACGCAGTATTTT	CASGISTDTQYF	NA	TRBJ2-3	NA	TRBV5-1
TGTGCCAGCAGTCTCACCGGGACAGGGGGCGAGCAGTACTTC	CASSLTGTGGEQYF	once	TRBJ2-7	TRBD1	TRBV6-2/TRBV6-3
TGCAGCGTCGGGCACCCAGGGATGGACTATGGCTACACCTTC	CSVGHPGMDYGYTF	NA	TRBJ1-2	NA	TRBV29-1
TGTGCCACCACCCCTGACAGGATGAACACTGAAGCTTTCTTT	CATTPDRMNTEAFF	NA	TRBJ1-1	NA	TRBV10-3
TGTGCCAGTAAAGGACAGGGGATGGGAGGTGCTTTCTTT	CASKGQGMGGAFF	NA	TRBJ1-1	TRBD1	TRBV19
TGCGCCAGCAGCTTGGCCGGGATCAACACCGGGGAGCTGTTTTTT	CASSLAGINTGELFF	NA	TRBJ2-2	NA	TRBV5-1
TGTGCCAGCAGTCCCCCGAGGAGGGGAGGCACTGAAGCTTTCTTT	CASSPPRRGGTEAFF	NA	TRBJ1-1	NA	TRBV7-2
TGTGCCAGTAGTATCTTCGGGGGGCCGTCCTATGGCTACACCTTC	CASSIFGGPSYGYTF	once	TRBJ1-2	NA	TRBV19
TGTGCTAGTGGTTCCGCCCTCGGGACAGTGGGATATGGCTACACCTTC	CASGSALGTVGYGYTF	NA	TRBJ1-2	TRBD1	TRBV12-5
TGCAGCGTCCGCCCCGAGACAGAGAACACTGAAGCTTTCTTT	CSVRPETENTEAFF	NA	TRBJ1-1	NA	TRBV29-1
TGTGCCAGCAGCTCCTCAGGGGGGATACATCAGCCCCAGCATTTT	CASSSSGGIHQPQHF	NA	TRBJ1-5	TRBD1	TRBV7-2